This passage covers 5 T cell receptor beta chains from one sample sequenced in a study of beta chain features in type 1 diabetes. Of the isolated RNA, all was reverse transcribed, and so the sequenced material was expressed TCRB transcripts. Libraries were prepared by immunoSEQ multiplex PCR; TCRdb keeps only in-frame clonotypes and omits some of them. The table has about 180,000 clones, approximately 13% seen once. The sequenced material came from central memory CD4+ T cells from blood. The receptor source for this set is a woman under 30 in good health.

The rearrangement joins TRBV5-1 to TRBJ1-2, with 9 positions matching TRBD1. V shed 4 bases and J 0 bases; nucleotides not matched to a gene: 7. CDR1 and CDR2 (germline): SGHRS, YFSETQ. The CDR3 runs 16 residues. CDR3: CASSPQTGGANYGYTF. The CDR3 DNA reads TGCGCCAGCAGCCCACAGACAGGGGGTGCTAACTATGGCTACACCTTC. Together with reference TRBV5-1 and TRBJ1-2, the CDR3 gives the full variable domain: KAGVTQTPRYLIKTRGQQVTLSCSPISGHRSVSWYQQTPGQGLQFLFEYFSETQRNKGNFPGRFSGRQFSNSRSEMNVSTLELGDSALYLCASSPQTGGANYGYTFGSGTRLTVV.

This clone was seen only a few times. V gene TRBV10-3 combines with J gene TRBJ2-7; 9 bases map to TRBD1. With 8 bases clipped from V and 7 bases from J, the junction kept 3 bases outside the gene matches. The CDR3 has 11 amino acids. CDR1 is ENHRY, CDR2 SYGVKD, per germline. CDR3 in DNA: TGTGCCATCGGGACAGGGCGGGAGCAGTACTTC. Its translation is CAIGTGREQYF.

This clone was counted between two and nine times. The rearrangement links TRBV29-1 to TRBJ1-5, with D unclear. The CDR3 loop spans 12 amino acids. Per the germline V gene, CDR1 is SQVTM and CDR2 is ANQGSEA. V lost 5 bases and J 7 bases, leaving 12 bases between the germline ends. The CDR3 sequence: CSVSGKGQPQHF. CDR3 in DNA: TGCAGCGTTTCGGGAAAAGGCCAGCCCCAGCATTTT.

This sequence joins TRBV30 and TRBJ2-3; D is perhaps TRBD1 (6 bases). Germline CDR1 reads GTSNPN; CDR2 reads SVGIG (reference sequence). V shed 5 bases and J shed 0 bases, with 6 bases lying between them. This CDR3 contains 12 residues. CDR3 in amino acids: CAWDRSTDTQYF. In DNA form, the CDR3 reads TGTGCCTGGGACAGGAGCACAGATACGCAGTATTTT.

The chain recombines TRBV30 with TRBJ2-7; tentatively, D is TRBD1 (7 bases). This CDR3 has 12 residues. Trimming took 3 bases from V and 7 from J, leaving 13 bases between them. CDR1 is GTSNPN, CDR2 SVGIG, per germline (reference sequence). This CDR3 is CAWSPGGREQYF. The CDR3 region has the DNA TGTGCCTGGAGCCCAGGGGGGAGGGAGCAGTACTTC.